Sequencing of this TCR beta chain was carried out in a study of shared clonotypes between healthy human individuals. The CDR3 contains 15 residues. CDR1 and CDR2 (germline): SEHNR, FQNEAQ (reference sequence). Between the trimmed V and J ends, which lost 5 bases and 4 bases, there was a span of 17 bases. On this clone: Its antigen remains unknown.

CD45RO-negative, CCR7-selected cells formed the naive CD8 fraction, which excluded terminally differentiated effector memory CD45RA+ cells. Profiled with immunoSEQ multiplex PCR; TCRdb holds only in-frame clones, not every one. The repertoire has about 2.1 million clones, about 92% of them found once; the top ten carry more than 1.5%. The study, taken as a whole, reports: Memory subsets generally showed smaller estimated richness than naive subsets did.

This chain uses TRBV7-9 with TRBJ1-1; tentative D call: TRBD1 (6 bases). The clonotype comes from a man between 18 and 29 years old in good health. Some clones in this sample may be carry-over from other donors' samples. The sample taken for sequencing was naive CD8+ T cells from PBMCs. The CDR3 sequence is CASSPFKGVGTEAFF. The CDR3 DNA is TGTGCCAGCAGCCCGTTTAAGGGGGTTGGCACTGAAGCTTTCTTT. Drawing the rest from reference TRBV7-9 and TRBJ1-1, the complete variable domain is DTGVSQNPRHKITKRGQNVTFRCDPISEHNRLYWYRQTLGQGPEFLTYFQNEAQLEKSRLLSDRFSAERPKGSFSTLEIQRTEQGDSAMYLCASSPFKGVGTEAFFGQGTRLTVV.